The clone carrying this TCR beta chain was seen a few times. Antigen specificity is unknown. Trimming took 5 bases from V and 8 from J, leaving 18 bases between them. The CDR3 has 15 residues. Construction of the TCRbeta library involved unique molecular identifiers. MiXCR, run by TCRdb on the PCR reads, gives a single entry per CDR3 protein. The table lists fewer than 750,000 distinct CDR3 sequences, over 20% of them singletons. The data originate from a study of T-cell reconstitution after alpha-beta-depleted transplantation in children. General study findings and limits: Recipient T cells and thymic progenitors that survived gave rise to the high TCRbeta diversity observed at day 60 in some patients. It was newly produced T cells that mostly accounted for T-cell counts and diversity one year after transplant. Alpha-beta T cells about two months after transplant reportedly derived from several hundred expanded graft clones.

This receptor was obtained from a boy in the first two years of life with Wiskott-Aldrich syndrome, due to receive a stem cell transplant. The sample here was PBMCs, taken before TCRalphabeta/CD19-depleted stem cell transplant. V gene TRBV12-3 or TRBV12-4 combines with J gene TRBJ2-2; weak D call: TRBD1 (6 bases). CDR3 DNA sequence: TGTGCCAGCAGTCATCCACCACAGGGTTCTGGGGAGCTGTTTTTT. It specifies CASSHPPQGSGELFF.